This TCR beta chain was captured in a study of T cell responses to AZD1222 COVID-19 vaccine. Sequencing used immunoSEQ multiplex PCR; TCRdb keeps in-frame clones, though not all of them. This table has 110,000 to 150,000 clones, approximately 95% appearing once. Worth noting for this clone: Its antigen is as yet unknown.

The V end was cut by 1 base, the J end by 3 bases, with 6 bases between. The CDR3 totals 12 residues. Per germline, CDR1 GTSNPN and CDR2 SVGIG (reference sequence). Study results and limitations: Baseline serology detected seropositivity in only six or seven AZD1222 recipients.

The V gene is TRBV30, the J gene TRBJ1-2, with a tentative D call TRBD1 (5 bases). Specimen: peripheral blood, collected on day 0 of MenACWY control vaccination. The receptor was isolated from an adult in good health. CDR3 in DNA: TGTGCCTGGAGTGGGGGGGACTATGGCTACACCTTC. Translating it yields CAWSGGDYGYTF.